This TCR beta chain was observed in a study of blood T cell repertoires in COVID-19. The wider study: Acute-phase and convalescent COVID-19 samples originated in the United States, Italy and Spain. The cDNA or gDNA used as material had been derived from T cells, B-cell-depleted T cells, or PBMCs.

Study members were between roughly 18 and 100 years old and lived in 24 US regions. Assignments of participants to cohorts depended upon their own reported clinical history. The CDR3 extends over 13 amino acids. Germline trimming cut 5 bases from V and 5 bases from J; bases unmatched to any gene: 5. Germline V gene sequence: CDR1 SGHTA, CDR2 FQGTGA. Measured with immunoSEQ multiplex PCR; TCRdb has only the in-frame clones, and not every one. The sample carries approximately 53,000 clones, about 78% recorded once. Specimen: PBMCs or T cells enriched from blood (not recorded which). The V gene is TRBV7-3, the J gene TRBJ1-2; 7 nucleotides align to TRBD1. The clonotype comes from a woman between 45 and 65 years old with acute COVID-19. The CDR3 spells CASSLDREYGYTF. DNA for the CDR3: TGTGCCAGCAGCCTAGACAGGGAGTATGGCTACACCTTC.